Listed below are T cell receptor beta chains from one sample, sequenced in a study of T cell responses to AZD1222 COVID-19 vaccine. Some clones are missing from TCRdb's copy, which holds only in-frame ones; the method was immunoSEQ multiplex PCR. The sample has more than 140,000 clones; 90% to 95% are singletons. The source was peripheral blood, collected on day 0 of AZD1222 vaccination. The receptors shown here come from an adult in good health. Both conserved end residues are trimmed from each CDR3. Clone size is shown for a subset of rows, as once, few, many or a class of expanded clone.

clone_size: -; v_call: TRBV3-1/TRBV3-2; cdr3_aa: ASSPRVAGELF
clone_size: large; v_call: TRBV3-1/TRBV3-2; cdr3_aa: ASSQGLAGGDAGEQY
clone_size: -; v_call: TRBV7-2; cdr3_aa: ASSWGQGLNTEAF
clone_size: -; v_call: TRBV2; cdr3_aa: ASKPNGGTTEAF
clone_size: -; v_call: TRBV5-1; cdr3_aa: ASSSSQTGVSTEAF
clone_size: few; v_call: TRBV28; cdr3_aa: ASSFGHAYEQY
clone_size: -; v_call: TRBV28; cdr3_aa: ASSTPRGDTQY
clone_size: -; v_call: TRBV5-4; cdr3_aa: ASSLPYVEQY
clone_size: -; v_call: TRBV6-5; cdr3_aa: ASSQTGGSTDTQY
clone_size: few; v_call: TRBV18; cdr3_aa: ASSPQADLRRNTIY
clone_size: once; v_call: TRBV19; cdr3_aa: ASSMAGALISQDTQY
clone_size: -; v_call: TRBV13; cdr3_aa: ASSAKQGRGFGNTIY
clone_size: -; v_call: TRBV19; cdr3_aa: ASSIDSLAGYNEQF
clone_size: -; v_call: TRBV2; cdr3_aa: ASSVEQNTEAF
clone_size: -; v_call: TRBV19; cdr3_aa: ASSAIGGASYNEQF
clone_size: few; v_call: TRBV4-2; cdr3_aa: ASTAKGLASNTGELF
clone_size: once; v_call: TRBV6-5; cdr3_aa: ASSLQGPNQPQH
clone_size: -; v_call: TRBV4-3; cdr3_aa: ASSQGVGGSYEQY
clone_size: -; v_call: TRBV5-1; cdr3_aa: ASSTDRGPRDGYT
clone_size: -; v_call: TRBV12-3/TRBV12-4; cdr3_aa: ASSWGTGQPQH
clone_size: once; v_call: TRBV30; cdr3_aa: AWSSGVRSNEKLF
clone_size: -; v_call: TRBV4-3; cdr3_aa: ASSQTGLYSPLH
clone_size: -; v_call: TRBV7-9; cdr3_aa: ASRAGLGEFSGANVLT
clone_size: -; v_call: TRBV6-5; cdr3_aa: ASSLTENSNQPQH
clone_size: -; v_call: TRBV6-2/TRBV6-3; cdr3_aa: ASSLEGPGGETQY
clone_size: few; v_call: TRBV27; cdr3_aa: ASSGGGGANTGELF
clone_size: -; v_call: TRBV15; cdr3_aa: ATSSGQGLSPLH
clone_size: -; v_call: TRBV28; cdr3_aa: ASLPGGAQETQY
clone_size: once; v_call: TRBV19; cdr3_aa: ATQQGAYPYNEQF
clone_size: once; v_call: TRBV19; cdr3_aa: ASSIDPAYEQY
clone_size: -; v_call: TRBV2; cdr3_aa: ASRTTRAVNTEAF